This T cell receptor beta chain emerged from a study of blood T cell repertoires in COVID-19 (dated by TCRdb to 2019 to 2021). Notes on the research overall: Collaborator samples came from the United States, Italy and Spain and covered acute and convalescent phases of COVID-19. The material from the prospective study consisted of cDNA or gDNA derived from T cells, B-cell-depleted T cells, or PBMCs. Subjects who had been exposed to COVID-19, were actively infected with it, or had recovered from it provided the deeply sampled blood TCRbeta repertoires that made up the dataset. The repertoires were released in a freely available public database intended as a resource for research on the immune response to SARS-CoV-2. The samples were drawn from two sources: the first 160 participants of the ongoing ImmuneRACE study, and about 1,300 subjects contributed by 6 global collaborators. Sample metadata almost always included a de-identified subject ID, COVID-19 status, age in years and sex. Where available, HLA class I and class II types were obtained from metadata supplied by the sample provider rather than from assay-based typing.

Details on this clone: Its antigen remains unidentified. Within one base of it there is no much larger clone, and no base qualities were kept.

From a lookup of the germline V gene (reference sequence), CDR1 and CDR2 are LNHDA and SQIVND. A distance of 6 bases separates the germline ends of V and J, which lose 3 bases and 0 bases respectively. From cysteine to phenylalanine, the CDR3 is 14 amino acids long. Only the CDR3 region is kept as DNA, spanning 42 bases read in frame from base 1. One collaborating source in Seattle enrolled patients during active infection and followed them longitudinally through the course of disease. The collaborating institutions used their own protocols to collect whole blood in K2EDTA tubes. For TCRbeta analysis, collaborators shipped samples in one of three forms: frozen whole blood, isolated PBMCs, or DNA extracted from either of those sample types. TCRbeta CDR3 regions were amplified from genomic DNA using the immunoSEQ Assay, a bias-controlled multiplex PCR. Turning to the authors' computational methods: Nucleated cell counts per sample were estimated from amplification of reference gene primers within the assay. To quantify the absolute abundance of each unique TCRbeta CDR3 rearrangement, sequence reads were collapsed and filtered. For each sample, productive Simpson clonality was calculated by taking the square root of Simpson's diversity index across productive rearrangements. As stored in TCRdb, this immuneACCESS dataset retains in-frame rearrangements with V and J assigned. A fraction of the clones does not appear; measured against another copy, unresolved V genes explain less than half of the discrepancy, and the remainder lacks a known reason. V and J calls plus clone size are reproduced from that table; the DNA served to infer D and trimming. Here the sample has some 220,000 clones; 65% to 90% occur a single time. In total, the top ten clones hold roughly 5% of the sample.

What the work shows at the level of the full study, not this receptor alone: The quantity of clinical and demographic metadata differed by source and by participant and was supplied without curation.

The sequence was collected from a man aged 50-59 years with COVID-19, enrolled during active disease. The V gene is TRBV19 and the J gene is TRBJ1-5, with the D segment identity uncertain. Source material: peripheral blood. The encoded CDR3 is CASSIGVSNQPQHF. The DNA sequence is TGTGCCAGTAGTATCGGGGTTAGCAATCAGCCCCAGCATTTT.